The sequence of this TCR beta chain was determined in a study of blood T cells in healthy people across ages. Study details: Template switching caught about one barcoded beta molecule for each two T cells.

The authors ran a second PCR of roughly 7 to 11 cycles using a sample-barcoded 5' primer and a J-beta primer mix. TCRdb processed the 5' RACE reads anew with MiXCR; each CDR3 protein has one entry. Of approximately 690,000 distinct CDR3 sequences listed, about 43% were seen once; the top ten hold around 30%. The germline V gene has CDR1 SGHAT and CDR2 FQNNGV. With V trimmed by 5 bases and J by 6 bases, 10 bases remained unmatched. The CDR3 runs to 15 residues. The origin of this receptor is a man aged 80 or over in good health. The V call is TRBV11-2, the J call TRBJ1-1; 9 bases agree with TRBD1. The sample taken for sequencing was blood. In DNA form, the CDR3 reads TGTGCCAGCAGCGTCAAAACAGGGGGCGCGGCTGAAGCTTTCTTT. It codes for CASSVKTGGAAEAFF.